The T cell receptor beta chain described here comes from a study of shared clonotypes between healthy human individuals. Study-wide context: Three CD4 naive, three CD4 memory, two CD8 naive and one CD8 memory plate were used per donor. Study-wide results and limits: Shared across several donors were 5% to 6% of the naive CD4 clonotypes.

Details on this clone: Its antigen remains unknown.

In germline, CDR1 is SGHTA, CDR2 FQGNSA. The V gene lost 2 bases and the J gene lost 3 bases, with 14 bases spanning the gap. The CDR3 has 15 residues. Each PCR replicate from the sorted subsets contained around 0.2 ug DNA, which is 25,000 to 30,000 T cell genomes. Sequencing used immunoSEQ multiplex PCR; TCRdb keeps in-frame clones, though not all of them. The profile shows under 150,000 clones, more than 65% of them singletons. The V and J genes are TRBV7-2 and TRBJ2-7; D gene unclear. Material: memory CD8+ T cells sorted from blood. Stated subset: CD45RO+ cells pooled with CCR7-negative TemRA cells. The sequence was obtained from a woman under 40 in good health. The CDR3 DNA sequence: TGTGCCAGCAGCTTACCGGAATCCATAAACTACGAGCAGTACTTC. This gives the protein CASSLPESINYEQYF.